A single sample is the source of the 3 T cell receptor beta chains below, sequenced in a study of blood T cells in healthy people across ages. It was with a sample-barcoded 5' primer and a J-beta primer mix that a second PCR of about 6 to 12 cycles was run. TCRdb reprocessed the 5' RACE reads via MiXCR and lists one record per CDR3 protein. The sample shows about 750,000 distinct CDR3 sequences, roughly 53% of them seen only once. Input material: blood. The receptor source for this set is a man of 80 years or more in good health.

The gene calls are TRBV6-5 and TRBJ2-1; D unclear. The CDR3 is 14 amino acids. V was trimmed by 5 bases and J by 2 bases, leaving 10 bases between them. CDR1 is MNHEY and CDR2 is SVGAGI in the germline V gene. CDR3 DNA: TGTGCCAGCAGTAACGGAGCAGCCTACAATGAGCAGTTCTTC. Translated, it gives CASSNGAAYNEQFF.

The chain has TRBV24-1 and TRBJ1-2; 9 nucleotides line up with TRBD1. The trim removed 3 bases at V and 5 bases at J, leaving 6 bases unmatched. The CDR3 extends over 15 amino acids. Germline V gene data show CDR1 as KGHDR and CDR2 as SFDVKD. In nucleotides, the CDR3 is TGTGCCACCAGTGATCCAACAGGGGGCAAATATGGCTACACCTTC. Translating it yields CATSDPTGGKYGYTF.

The chain joins TRBV7-2 to TRBJ2-5, with D possibly matching TRBD1 (6 bases). V was trimmed by 5 bases and J by 3 bases, leaving 19 bases between them. The CDR3 extends over 16 amino acids. Germline V CDR1 and CDR2: SGHTA, FQGNSA. The CDR3 DNA reads TGTGCCAGCAGCCCACCCGGATGGGCAGGGGAAGAGACCCAGTACTTC. Translated, it gives CASSPPGWAGEETQYF.